Presented here are 24 T cell receptor beta chains from one specimen sequenced in a study of cytomegalovirus exposure and HLA in healthy donors. The PCR ran on 60 Vbeta and 13 Jbeta primers. The data were produced by immunoSEQ multiplex PCR, yet TCRdb's version contains in-frame clones alone and is incomplete. The sample lists about 130,000 clones, around 70% occurring once. The sequenced sample was PBMCs. Receptors were obtained from a man aged 40-49 years in good health and CMV-seropositive.

This rearrangement joins TRBV5-1 to TRBJ2-1, with 13 positions matching TRBD2. The germline gives CDR1 SGHRS, CDR2 YFSETQ. Trimming cost V 0 bases and J 4 bases; bases outside gene matches: 7. The CDR3 covers 18 residues. DNA for the CDR3: TGCGCCAGCAGCTTGGAACTAGCGGGAGGGTGGGCTTACAATGAGCAGTTCTTC. It specifies CASSLELAGGWAYNEQFF.

With regard to this clone: A read error may account for a junction end that differs from germline. The chain recombines TRBV9 with TRBJ2-7; a weak D match, TRBD1 (6 bases). Germline loops: CDR1 SGDLS, CDR2 YYNGEE. The length of the CDR3 is 14 residues. The CDR3 nucleotides are TGTGCCAGCAGCGTAGAGACCGTCGACAGGTTGAGGGGCTTC. It codes for CASSVETVDRLRGF.

The chain links TRBV19 to TRBJ1-5; 7 bases align to TRBD1. Trimming took 4 bases from V and 4 from J; bases not matched to a gene: 7. CDR1 and CDR2 (germline): LNHDA, SQIVND (reference sequence). The length of the CDR3 is 15 residues. CDR3 protein: CASSTLGQPNQPQHF. In nucleotides, the CDR3 is TGTGCCAGTAGTACTCTGGGACAGCCAAATCAGCCCCAGCATTTT.

The rearrangement uses TRBV7-6 and TRBJ1-2, with a weak D call TRBD1 (6 bases). V was trimmed by 0 bases and J by 7 bases, leaving 15 bases between them. Germline V gene sequence: CDR1 SGHVS, CDR2 FNYEAQ. This CDR3 has 15 residues. CDR3 coding DNA: TGTGCCAGCAGCTTAGCGAGGACAGACCAGAGTGGCTACACCTTC. Residues: CASSLARTDQSGYTF.

V gene TRBV28 combines with J gene TRBJ1-5; the D gene is possibly TRBD1 (6 bases). The CDR3 loop spans 12 amino acids. V shed 11 bases and J shed 7 bases, with 15 bases lying between them. Per germline, CDR1 MDHEN and CDR2 SYDVKM. The CDR3, as DNA: TGTGCCTTGGGGGGGGCTAAGCAGCCCCAGCATTTT. The encoded protein is CALGGAKQPQHF.

This chain links TRBV7-2 with TRBJ2-7, with TRBD1 matching 10 bases. Per the germline V gene, CDR1 is SGHTA and CDR2 is FQGNSA. The V gene end was trimmed by 1 base and the J gene end by 2 bases; junction bases not matched to a gene: 5. This CDR3 is built from 16 residues. DNA for the CDR3: TGTGCCAGCAGCTTAGTCCGGGACAGGGGTCCCTACGAGCAGTACTTC. Protein product: CASSLVRDRGPYEQYF. The full variable domain, its missing parts supplied by reference TRBV7-2 and TRBJ2-7, is GAGVSQSPSNKVTEKGKDVELRCDPISGHTALYWYRQSLGQGLEFLIYFQGNSAPDKSGLPSDRFSAERTGGSVSTLTIQRTQQEDSAVYLCASSLVRDRGPYEQYFGPGTRLTVT.

The CDR3 region is CASLDRDRGLDEQFF. The CDR3 nucleotides read TGTGCCAGCCTAGATAGGGACAGGGGGCTGGATGAGCAGTTCTTC. V is TRBV6-6 and J is TRBJ2-1; TRBD1 matches at 12 bases. The V gene end was trimmed by 8 bases and the J gene end by 8 bases; junction bases not matched to a gene: 10. Germline CDR1 reads MNHNY; CDR2 reads SVGAGI (reference sequence). This CDR3 comprises 15 residues.

This chain joins TRBV6-1 and TRBJ1-1; D ambiguous. Trimming removed 4 bases from V and 8 bases from J, with 8 bases in between. Germline-derived CDR1 and CDR2 are MNHNS and SASEGT. The CDR3 loop spans 11 amino acids. The CDR3 nucleotides read TGTGCCAGCAGTGGCATCAGAGAAGCTTTCTTT. The encoded protein is CASSGIREAFF.

This clone was observed a few times. V usage is TRBV15 and J usage is TRBJ2-7, with TRBD1 matching over 8 bases. The length of the CDR3 is 14 residues. Germline trimming cut 5 bases from V and 3 bases from J; bases unmatched to any gene: 6. Germline assignment: CDR1 LNHNV and CDR2 YYDKDF (reference sequence). CDR3 loop: CATSARTGIYEQYF. For the CDR3, the DNA is TGTGCCACCAGCGCAAGGACAGGGATCTACGAGCAGTACTTC.

J is TRBJ2-1 and V is TRBV5-1; 14 nucleotides match TRBD2. The CDR3 sequence is 16 residues long. V lost 4 bases to trimming and J lost 5 bases; unmatched junction nucleotides: 5. Germline CDR1 reads SGHRS; CDR2 reads YFSETQ. CDR3 in amino acids: CASSLMGLAGDNEQFF. The CDR3 DNA reads TGCGCCAGCAGCCTAATGGGACTAGCGGGAGACAATGAGCAGTTCTTC.

The chain employs TRBV2 and TRBJ1-2; tentative D call: TRBD1 (5 bases). Trimming removed 6 bases at V and 7 bases at J, with 15 bases between. Germline-derived CDR1 and CDR2 are SNHLY and FYNNEI. The CDR3 is 13 residues long. DNA for the CDR3: TGTGCCAGCAGAAGGGAGGGAGGGGCTGGCTACACCTTC. Its protein product is CASRREGGAGYTF.

This clone has a handful of counts. J is TRBJ1-5 and V is TRBV5-6; D call uncertain. The V gene's germline CDR1 is SGHDT and CDR2 YYEEEE. Trimming took off 4 bases at V and 4 bases at J, with 6 bases between the two ends. The CDR3 consists of 12 residues. CDR3 residues: CASSAYNQPQHF. The CDR3 nucleotides read TGTGCCAGCAGCGCCTATAATCAGCCCCAGCATTTT.

This clone occurred a few times. The chain links TRBV5-6 to TRBJ1-2, with D perhaps TRBD1 (5 bases). Germline V gives CDR1 SGHDT, CDR2 YYEEEE. Trimming removed 4 bases at V and 5 bases at J, with 15 bases between. The CDR3 extends over 14 amino acids. The CDR3 bases are TGTGCCAGCAGCACCCAGGACATCGAGTATGGCTACACCTTC. This sequence encodes CASSTQDIEYGYTF.

This clone showed up just once. The chain is built from TRBV7-9 and TRBJ2-7, with D tentatively TRBD2 (7 bases). V was cut by 4 bases and J by 2 bases, with 15 bases left in between. The CDR3 extends over 15 amino acids. The germline V gene encodes CDR1 SEHNR and CDR2 FQNEAQ (reference sequence). The CDR3 loop reads CASSSRGAGPYEQYF. CDR3 coding DNA: TGTGCCAGCAGCTCCCGGGGGGCGGGTCCCTACGAGCAGTACTTC.

The rearrangement joins TRBV28 to TRBJ1-1, with D uncertain. V was clipped by 9 bases and J by 0 bases, with 11 bases between them. The CDR3 loop spans 13 amino acids. Per the germline V gene, CDR1 is MDHEN and CDR2 is SYDVKM. The CDR3 region has the DNA TGTGCCAGTCTCACCACAATGAACACTGAAGCTTTCTTT. Residues: CASLTTMNTEAFF.

V usage is TRBV27 and J usage is TRBJ2-1, with 7 bases lining up with TRBD2. The V gene end was trimmed by 5 bases and the J gene end by 0 bases; junction bases not matched to a gene: 7. This CDR3 spans 16 amino acids. Per the germline V gene, CDR1 is MNHEY and CDR2 is SMNVEV (reference sequence). The CDR3 protein is CASSKIAGLSYNEQFF. For the CDR3, the DNA is TGTGCCAGCAGTAAAATAGCGGGCCTCTCCTACAATGAGCAGTTCTTC.

This chain links TRBV6-6 with TRBJ1-2; no clear D. This CDR3 has 12 residues. Germline CDR1 and CDR2: MNHNY and SVGAGI (reference sequence). Trimming removed 7 bases at V and 2 bases at J, with 8 bases between. CDR3 bases: TGTGCCAGCACCGAGGGAAACTATGGCTACACCTTC. This sequence encodes CASTEGNYGYTF.

As DNA, the CDR3 is TGTGCCAGCAGCTTAGAAAATCGACTAGCGGGAGTCCTCGAGACCCAGTACTTC. It encodes CASSLENRLAGVLETQYF. This sequence joins TRBV13 and TRBJ2-5, with 12 bases identical to TRBD2. CDR3 size: 18 residues. Germline V gene data show CDR1 as PRHDT and CDR2 as FYEKMQ (reference sequence). With V trimmed by 1 base and J by 5 bases, 11 bases remained unmatched.

This clone was seen a single time. DNA for the CDR3: TGCGCCAGCAGCTCTGGACAGGGTGGTTGGGCAGATACGCAGTATTTT. Translation: CASSSGQGGWADTQYF. The chain carries TRBV5-1 and TRBJ2-3; the match to TRBD1 covers 8 bases. CDR1 is SGHRS, CDR2 YFSETQ, per germline. With V trimmed by 3 bases and J by 4 bases, 10 bases remained unmatched. The CDR3 loop spans 16 amino acids.

The V call is TRBV19, the J call TRBJ2-7, with a possible D match to TRBD2 (6 bases). Looked up from germline, CDR1 is LNHDA and CDR2 is SQIVND (reference sequence). The germline V and J ends were trimmed by 10 bases and 4 bases, with 8 bases remaining between them. The CDR3 is made up of 10 amino acids. CDR3 nucleotide sequence: TGTGCCACAGGGACTTACGAGCAGTACTTC. Its translation: CATGTYEQYF.

The chain uses TRBV19 and TRBJ2-7; 8 positions agree with TRBD2. The CDR3 length is 14 residues. Germline V gene lookup returns CDR1 LNHDA and CDR2 SQIVND (reference sequence). Germline trimming cut 6 bases from V and 3 bases from J; bases unmatched to any gene: 7. This CDR3 is CASRRRGDYYEQYF. The CDR3 coding sequence is TGTGCCAGTAGGCGGCGGGGGGACTACTACGAGCAGTACTTC. The full variable domain, rest sourced from reference TRBV19 and TRBJ2-7, is DGGITQSPKYLFRKEGQNVTLSCEQNLNHDAMYWYRQDPGQGLRLIYYSQIVNDFQKGDIAEGYSVSREKKESFPLTVTSAQKNPTAFYLCASRRRGDYYEQYFGPGTRLTVT.

The CDR3 DNA sequence: TGTGCCAGCAGCTTAGAAGGGACTAGCGGGAGTTACGAGCAGTACTTC. Protein sequence: CASSLEGTSGSYEQYF. J is TRBJ2-7 and V is TRBV7-2; the match to TRBD2 covers 14 bases. Germline trimming cut 1 base from V and 4 bases from J; bases unmatched to any gene: 3. CDR1 is SGHTA, CDR2 FQGNSA, per germline. The CDR3 is 16 residues long.

V and J are TRBV27 and TRBJ2-1; tentatively, D is TRBD1 (6 bases). Germline CDR1 reads MNHEY; CDR2 reads SMNVEV (reference sequence). The CDR3 covers 15 residues. Trimming removed 0 bases from V and 8 bases from J, with 14 bases in between. The CDR3 coding sequence is TGTGCCAGCAGTTTATCCATAGGGGGTGGGTATGAGCAGTTCTTC. This translates into CASSLSIGGGYEQFF.

The CDR3 reads CASSLPGGEWNTEAFF. As DNA, the CDR3 is TGTGCCAGCAGCTTACCAGGGGGCGAATGGAACACTGAAGCTTTCTTT. This chain joins TRBV11-2 and TRBJ1-1, with 8 bases fitting TRBD1. V dropped 2 bases and J dropped 1; count of bases not matched to a gene: 6. Germline values: CDR1 SGHAT, CDR2 FQNNGV. The CDR3 covers 16 residues.